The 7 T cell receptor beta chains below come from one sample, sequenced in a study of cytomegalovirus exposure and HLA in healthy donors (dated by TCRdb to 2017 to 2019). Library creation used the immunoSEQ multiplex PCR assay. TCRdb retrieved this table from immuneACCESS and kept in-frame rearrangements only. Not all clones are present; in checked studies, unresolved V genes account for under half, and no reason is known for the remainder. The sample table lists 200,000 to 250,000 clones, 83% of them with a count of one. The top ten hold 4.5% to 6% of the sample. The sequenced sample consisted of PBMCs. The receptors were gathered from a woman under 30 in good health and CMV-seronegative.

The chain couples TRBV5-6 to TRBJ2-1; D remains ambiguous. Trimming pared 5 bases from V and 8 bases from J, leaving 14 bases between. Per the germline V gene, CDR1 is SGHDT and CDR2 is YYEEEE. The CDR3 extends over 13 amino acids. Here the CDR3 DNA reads TGTGCCAGCAGTCAGTCCCCGGCGGATGAGCAGTTCTTC. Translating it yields CASSQSPADEQFF.

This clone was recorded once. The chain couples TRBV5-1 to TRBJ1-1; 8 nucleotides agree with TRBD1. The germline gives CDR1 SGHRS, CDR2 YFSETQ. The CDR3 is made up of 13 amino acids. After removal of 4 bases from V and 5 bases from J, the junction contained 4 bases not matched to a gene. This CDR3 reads CASSSNRGTEAFF. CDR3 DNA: TGCGCCAGCAGCAGTAACAGGGGGACTGAAGCTTTCTTT.

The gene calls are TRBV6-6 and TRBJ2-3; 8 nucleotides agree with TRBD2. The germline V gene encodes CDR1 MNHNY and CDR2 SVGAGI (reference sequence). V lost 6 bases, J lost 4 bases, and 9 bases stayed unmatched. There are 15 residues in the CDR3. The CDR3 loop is CASSPRREASDTQYF. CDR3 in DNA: TGTGCCAGCAGCCCGAGGCGGGAGGCCTCAGATACGCAGTATTTT.

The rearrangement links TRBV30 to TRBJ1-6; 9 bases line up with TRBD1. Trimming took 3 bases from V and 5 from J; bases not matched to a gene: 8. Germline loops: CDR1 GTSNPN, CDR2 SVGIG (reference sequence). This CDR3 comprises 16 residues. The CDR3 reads CAWRGGQGVDNSPLHF. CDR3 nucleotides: TGTGCCTGGAGGGGGGGACAGGGAGTTGATAATTCACCCCTCCACTTT.

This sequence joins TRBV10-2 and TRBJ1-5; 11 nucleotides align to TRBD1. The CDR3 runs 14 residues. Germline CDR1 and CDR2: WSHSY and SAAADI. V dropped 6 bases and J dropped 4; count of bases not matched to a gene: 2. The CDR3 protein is CASRDRGRNQPQHF. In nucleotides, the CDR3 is TGCGCCAGCAGGGACAGGGGGCGGAATCAGCCCCAGCATTTT.

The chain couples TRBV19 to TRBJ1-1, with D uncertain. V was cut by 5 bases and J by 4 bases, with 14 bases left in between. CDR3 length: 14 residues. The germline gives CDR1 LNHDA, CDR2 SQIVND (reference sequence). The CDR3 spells CASSSPGLVTEAFF. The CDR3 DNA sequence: TGTGCCAGTAGTTCACCGGGATTAGTCACTGAAGCTTTCTTT.

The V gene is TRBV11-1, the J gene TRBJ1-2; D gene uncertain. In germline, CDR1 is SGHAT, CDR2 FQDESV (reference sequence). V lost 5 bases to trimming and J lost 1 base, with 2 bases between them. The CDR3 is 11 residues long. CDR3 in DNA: TGTGCCAGCAGCAATAACTATGGCTACACCTTC. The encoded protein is CASSNNYGYTF.